Listed here are 28 T cell receptor beta chains from one sample, sequenced in a study of regulatory T cells in long-lasting Graves disease. Arm-PCR of CDR3 regions and iRepertoire HTBI primers were the basis on which TCR beta libraries were built. TCRdb independently ran MiXCR on the multiplex PCR reads; one entry per CDR3 protein. Among hundreds of thousands of distinct CDR3 sequences listed, roughly 15% were seen once. Time point described: newly diagnosed GD, antithyroid drugs for less than 3 months. PBMCs were the source of the RNA used for TCR sequencing. This same sample was also taken into another study, of T cells in Graves' hyperthyroidism and ophthalmopathy.

The sequenced sample was peripheral blood mononuclear cells (PBMCs), obtained at new diagnosis, from a patient treated with antithyroid drugs. The receptor set was obtained from a woman aged 25 to 39 with Graves disease.

This clonotype was seen more than once but under ten times. J is TRBJ1-1 and V is TRBV20-1, with 8 bases lining up with TRBD1. This CDR3 is built from 14 residues. Trimming took 5 bases from V and 3 from J; bases not matched to a gene: 8. CDR1 and CDR2 (germline): DFQATT, SNEGSKA (reference sequence). In nucleotides, the CDR3 is TGCAGTGCTGAAAACAGGGGGAGGGACACTGAAGCTTTCTTT. This translates into CSAENRGRDTEAFF.

This clonotype turned up a few times. J is TRBJ1-2 and V is TRBV15, with 7 positions matching TRBD1. With 5 bases clipped from V and 8 bases from J, the junction kept 14 bases outside the gene matches. This CDR3 region has 15 residues. The germline gives CDR1 LNHNV, CDR2 YYDKDF (reference sequence). CDR3 sequence (DNA): TGTGCCACCAGCGGGGCGGCCCGGGACAGCACCGGCTACACCTTC. Amino acids: CATSGAARDSTGYTF. Full variable domain (rest looked up from reference TRBV15 and TRBJ1-2): DAMVIQNPRYQVTQFGKPVTLSCSQTLNHNVMYWYQQKSSQAPKLLFHYYDKDFNNEADTPDNFQSRRPNTSFCFLDIRSPGLGDTAMYLCATSGAARDSTGYTFGSGTRLTVV.

The J gene is TRBJ2-7, the V gene TRBV2; 8 bases map to TRBD2. The germline CDR1 and CDR2 sequences are SNHLY and FYNNEI. This CDR3 contains 14 residues. The trim removed 5 bases at V and 4 bases at J, leaving 7 bases unmatched. CDR3 nucleotides: TGTGCCAGCAGTTTATCCGGGACTAGATACGAGCAGTACTTC. Its translation is CASSLSGTRYEQYF.

This clonotype was seen only once. The chain carries TRBV5-1 and TRBJ1-2; D is unclear. The CDR3 loop spans 14 amino acids. Trimming stripped 4 bases from V and 1 base from J, with 11 bases between. Looked up from germline, CDR1 is SGHRS and CDR2 is YFSETQ. CDR3: CASSVESVNYGYTF. CDR3 sequence (DNA): TGCGCCAGCAGCGTTGAATCCGTTAACTATGGCTACACCTTC.

The V and J genes are TRBV5-5 and TRBJ2-6; D uncertain. V was trimmed by 6 bases and J by 2 bases, leaving 12 bases between them. The CDR3 is made up of 15 amino acids. CDR1 is SGHKS and CDR2 is YYEKEE in the germline V gene (reference sequence). The CDR3 region has the DNA TGTGCCAGCACTCAAACAAGGGCTGGGGCCAACGTCCTGACTTTC. It is translated as CASTQTRAGANVLTF.

This chain joins TRBV9 and TRBJ2-5; 8 positions agree with TRBD1. V was pared by 4 bases and J by 5 bases, with 7 bases of the junction left unmatched. Germline CDR1 reads SGDLS; CDR2 reads YYNGEE. There are 14 residues in the CDR3. The CDR3 sequence is CASSNQGARETQYF. CDR3 coding DNA: TGTGCCAGCAGCAACCAGGGGGCGAGGGAGACCCAGTACTTC.

This rearrangement joins TRBV3-1 to TRBJ1-1; 9 bases align to TRBD1. V lost 3 bases, J lost 10 bases, and 9 bases stayed unmatched. CDR1 and CDR2 from the germline V gene are LGHDT and YNNKEL (reference sequence). The CDR3 is made up of 14 amino acids. Written as DNA, the CDR3 is TGTGCCAGCAGCCACCGGGACAGGGAAGTTAGAGCTTTCTTT. Amino acids: CASSHRDREVRAFF.

Remarks on this clonotype: A read error may account for a junction end that differs from germline. The chain joins TRBV19 to TRBJ1-1; perhaps TRBD1 as D (5 bases). Germline V gene data show CDR1 as LNHDA and CDR2 as SQIVND (reference sequence). There are 13 residues in the CDR3. CDR3: CASTGRTNTGAFF. The CDR3 DNA reads TGTGCCAGTACGGGACGGACGAACACTGGAGCTTTCTTT.

This clonotype was recorded a few times. The chain links TRBV6-1 to TRBJ1-1; D call uncertain. V shed 6 bases and J shed 2 bases, with 13 bases lying between them. CDR1 MNHNS and CDR2 SASEGT come from the germline V gene. The CDR3 is 14 residues long. DNA for the CDR3: TGTGCCAGCAGGAATTATATTGGAAACACTGAAGCTTTCTTT. Encoded protein: CASRNYIGNTEAFF.

This sequence joins TRBV6-5 and TRBJ1-1; D might be TRBD1 (5 bases). The CDR3 contains 14 residues. The V and J ends lost 4 bases and 4 bases respectively, with 13 bases between them. Germline assignment: CDR1 MNHEY and CDR2 SVGAGI. CDR3 region: CASSLGGPGTEAFF. CDR3 in DNA: TGTGCCAGCAGTTTGGGGGGTCCGGGCACTGAAGCTTTCTTT.

This clonotype was counted ten times or more. CDR3 bases: TGTGCCAGCAGCTTACAGGATGCTGACACTGAAGCTTTCTTT. This codes for CASSLQDADTEAFF. The genes are TRBV12-3 or TRBV12-4 and TRBJ1-1, with a tentative D call TRBD1 (5 bases). The CDR3 has 14 amino acids. V lost 6 bases, J lost 3 bases, and 14 bases lay in between.

This clonotype was seen ten or more times. The gene calls are TRBV7-6 and TRBJ2-7, with 11 positions matching TRBD2. J gave up 4 bases and V 6 bases, and 5 bases lay outside the gene matches. The CDR3 totals 14 residues. Germline lookup yields CDR1 SGHVS and CDR2 FNYEAQ. Written as DNA, the CDR3 is TGTGCCAGCAGTAAACTAGCGGGAGTTTACGAGCAGTACTTC. Its translation: CASSKLAGVYEQYF. Full variable domain (missing parts from reference TRBV7-6 and TRBJ2-7): GAGVSQSPRYKVTKRGQDVALRCDPISGHVSLYWYRQALGQGPEFLTYFNYEAQQDKSGLPNDRFSAERPEGSISTLTIQRTEQRDSAMYRCASSKLAGVYEQYFGPGTRLTVT.

This clonotype has ten or more counts. The V and J genes are TRBV7-2 and TRBJ2-5; perhaps TRBD2 as D (5 bases). Germline lookup yields CDR1 SGHTA and CDR2 FQGNSA. The CDR3 is 13 residues long. The V gene lost 5 bases and the J gene lost 7 bases, with 14 bases spanning the gap. The CDR3 is CASSTGVSRTQYF. CDR3 nucleotides: TGTGCCAGCAGCACCGGGGTCAGCAGGACCCAGTACTTC.

The V gene is TRBV15, the J gene TRBJ2-2, with no clear D. CDR3 size: 15 residues. V was cut by 1 base and J by 8 bases, with 14 bases left in between. Germline CDR1 reads LNHNV; CDR2 reads YYDKDF (reference sequence). Here the CDR3 reads CATSRVQAYSGELFF. CDR3 nucleotide sequence: TGTGCCACCAGCAGAGTCCAGGCGTATTCTGGGGAGCTGTTTTTT.

The CDR3 region is CSAPQAESSYNEQFF. In DNA, the CDR3 is TGCAGTGCTCCTCAAGCGGAAAGCTCCTACAATGAGCAGTTCTTC. J is TRBJ2-1 and V is TRBV20-1; tentatively, D is TRBD2 (5 bases). Germline V CDR1 and CDR2: DFQATT, SNEGSKA (reference sequence). The CDR3 extends over 15 amino acids. Trimming took 5 bases from V and 0 from J, leaving 14 bases between them.

This clonotype was found a few times. This chain uses TRBV5-1 with TRBJ2-2, with a weak D call TRBD2 (6 bases). V dropped 6 bases and J dropped 6 bases, with 15 bases sitting between them. Germline CDR1 reads SGHRS; CDR2 reads YFSETQ. The CDR3 has 14 amino acids. The CDR3 nucleotides are TGCGCCAGCAAGACAGACGGGAGCGCCGGGGAGCTGTTTTTT. Translation gives CASKTDGSAGELFF. The whole variable domain, remainder taken from reference TRBV5-1 and TRBJ2-2, is KAGVTQTPRYLIKTRGQQVTLSCSPISGHRSVSWYQQTPGQGLQFLFEYFSETQRNKGNFPGRFSGRQFSNSRSEMNVSTLELGDSALYLCASKTDGSAGELFFGEGSRLTVL.

This clonotype was counted many times. The gene calls are TRBV7-2 and TRBJ1-5; a weak D match, TRBD1 (6 bases). This CDR3 is 15 amino acids long. Germline CDR1 and CDR2: SGHTA and FQGNSA. Trimming removed 0 bases at V and 7 bases at J, with 13 bases between. The DNA of the CDR3 is TGTGCCAGCAGCTTAGCTACAGGGAAGGAGCAGCCCCAGCATTTT. The encoded protein is CASSLATGKEQPQHF.

This clonotype has a handful of counts. The rearrangement links TRBV30 to TRBJ2-1, with 14 bases that match TRBD2. In germline, CDR1 is GTSNPN, CDR2 SVGIG (reference sequence). This CDR3 is built from 21 residues. With V trimmed by 3 bases and J by 4 bases, 20 bases remained unmatched. CDR3: CAWSDGYQGLAGDSPYNEQFF. The CDR3 DNA follows: TGTGCCTGGAGCGATGGGTATCAGGGACTAGCGGGAGATTCCCCATACAATGAGCAGTTCTTC.

This clonotype occurred many times. The junction differs from germline at one of its ends, possibly a read error. J is TRBJ1-1 and V is TRBV7-3; D unclear. Germline-derived CDR1 and CDR2 are SGHTA and FQGTGA. This CDR3 region has 13 residues. The CDR3 coding sequence is TGTGCCAGCAGCCTAACCCTTGACACCGAAGCTTTCTTT. Amino acid sequence: CASSLTLDTEAFF.

This sequence joins TRBV20-1 and TRBJ2-2; TRBD1 might be the D (6 bases). The CDR3 runs to 14 residues. CDR1 is DFQATT, CDR2 SNEGSKA, per germline (reference sequence). V gave up 6 bases and J gave up 0 bases, with 11 bases separating them. The CDR3 sequence is CSARGHANTGELFF. The CDR3 nucleotides are TGCAGTGCCAGGGGACATGCGAACACCGGGGAGCTGTTTTTT.

This sequence joins TRBV10-2 and TRBJ2-7, with a tentative D call TRBD1 (6 bases). Germline lookup yields CDR1 WSHSY and CDR2 SAAADI. Trimming removed 8 bases at V and 3 bases at J, with 20 bases between. This CDR3 is built from 15 residues. CDR3 DNA sequence: TGCGCCAGCCGGGCGAAAACAGGGACCCTCTACGAGCAGTACTTC. Translating it yields CASRAKTGTLYEQYF.

The chain employs TRBV28 and TRBJ1-5, with no clear D. The length of the CDR3 is 12 residues. Germline V gene sequence: CDR1 MDHEN, CDR2 SYDVKM. The V and J ends lost 5 bases and 7 bases respectively, with 9 bases between them. CDR3 region: CASSIRQQPQHF. CDR3 in DNA: TGTGCCAGCAGTATCCGTCAGCAGCCCCAGCATTTT.

This chain links TRBV3-1 with TRBJ1-2; the D gene is possibly TRBD1 (5 bases). The CDR3 is 14 amino acids. V lost 2 bases and J 5 bases, leaving 12 bases between the germline ends. Germline V CDR1 and CDR2: LGHDT, YNNKEL (reference sequence). The CDR3 reads CASSQSGAGYGYTF. The CDR3 DNA reads TGTGCCAGCAGCCAATCTGGGGCAGGGTATGGCTACACCTTC.

This clonotype came up many times. This chain joins TRBV20-1 and TRBJ1-1; D remains unclear. There are 13 residues in the CDR3. V lost 8 bases, J lost 4 bases, and 17 bases lay in between. CDR1 and CDR2 (germline): DFQATT, SNEGSKA (reference sequence). The CDR3 here is CSSRRTPGTEAFF. CDR3 nucleotides: TGCAGTTCCCGGAGGACGCCTGGCACTGAAGCTTTCTTT.

In its sample, this clonotype was seen a few times. The chain joins TRBV28 to TRBJ2-4, with D possibly TRBD2 on 5 matching bases. The CDR3 sequence is 17 residues long. Germline V gives CDR1 MDHEN, CDR2 SYDVKM. Trimming cost V 1 base and J 7 bases, with 20 bases left between them. CDR3 amino acids: CASSLSARRTKRNIQYF. DNA for the CDR3: TGTGCCAGCAGTTTATCGGCCCGCAGGACGAAGCGGAACATTCAGTACTTC.

This clonotype was counted at least ten times. The chain links TRBV20-1 to TRBJ1-1, with 10 bases matching TRBD1. Germline V lookup: CDR1 DFQATT, CDR2 SNEGSKA (reference sequence). Losses at the gene ends were 5 bases for V and 3 bases for J; bases not matched to a gene: 3. The CDR3 sequence is 13 residues long. The CDR3 sequence is CSAPGQGDTEAFF. The CDR3 bases are TGCAGTGCTCCTGGACAGGGGGACACTGAAGCTTTCTTT.

The sample holds a few counts of this clonotype. This CDR3 reads CASSLAGVNNSPLHF. The CDR3 bases are TGCGCCAGCAGCTTGGCGGGGGTGAATAATTCACCCCTCCACTTT. The rearrangement links TRBV5-1 to TRBJ1-6; D is possibly TRBD1 (5 bases). Germline values: CDR1 SGHRS, CDR2 YFSETQ. V was pared by 0 bases and J by 5 bases, with 9 bases between. The CDR3 sequence is 15 residues long.

Ten or more counts support this clonotype. J is TRBJ1-5 and V is TRBV28; TRBD1 is a possible D gene (5 bases). The germline V gene encodes CDR1 MDHEN and CDR2 SYDVKM. The CDR3 extends over 12 amino acids. V was cut by 7 bases and J by 6 bases, with 10 bases left in between. CDR3 DNA: TGTGCCAGCACCTGGGGGTTTCAGCCCCAGCATTTT. Amino acids: CASTWGFQPQHF.